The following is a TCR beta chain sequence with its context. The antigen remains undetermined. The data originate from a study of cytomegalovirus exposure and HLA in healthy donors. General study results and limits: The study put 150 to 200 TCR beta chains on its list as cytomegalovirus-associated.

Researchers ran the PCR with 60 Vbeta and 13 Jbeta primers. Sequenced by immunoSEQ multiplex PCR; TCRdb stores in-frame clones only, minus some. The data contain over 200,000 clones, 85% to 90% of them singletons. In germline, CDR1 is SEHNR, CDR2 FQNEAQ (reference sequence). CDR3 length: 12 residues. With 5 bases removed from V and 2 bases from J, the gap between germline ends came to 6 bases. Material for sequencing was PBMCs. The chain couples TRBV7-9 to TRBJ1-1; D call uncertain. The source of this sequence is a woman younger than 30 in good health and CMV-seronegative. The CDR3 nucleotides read TGTGCCAGCAGCGTTATAAACACTGAAGCTTTCTTT. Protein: CASSVINTEAFF.